This is a list of T cell receptor beta chains from one sample in a study of CD8+CD57+ T cells in acquired aplastic anemia. TCRdb ran MiXCR on the reads and lists one entry per CDR3 protein. The sample has hundreds of thousands of distinct CDR3 sequences; less than 35% are singletons. Sequencing was done on a sample of sorted CD4+, CD8+, or CD8+CD57+ T cells (not recorded which) from PBMCs. The receptors originated from a human donor with aplastic anemia. Both conserved end residues are trimmed from each CDR3.

j_call: TRBJ2-7; v_call: TRBV9; cdr3_aa: ASSPVAGQGTGEQY
j_call: TRBJ2-2; v_call: TRBV20-1; cdr3_aa: SARVPAGSGELF
j_call: TRBJ2-5; v_call: TRBV7-2; cdr3_aa: ASSSLGQETQY
j_call: TRBJ1-5; v_call: TRBV7-2; cdr3_aa: ASSLSLRSNQPQH
j_call: TRBJ2-7; v_call: TRBV2; cdr3_aa: ASRGAGAYSYEQY
j_call: TRBJ2-7; v_call: TRBV19; cdr3_aa: ASSLRTDLPYEQY
j_call: TRBJ2-3; v_call: TRBV6-5; cdr3_aa: ASSYEYTQY
j_call: TRBJ2-7; v_call: TRBV7-2; cdr3_aa: ASTRPYEQY
j_call: TRBJ2-7; v_call: TRBV2; cdr3_aa: ASSYGTSGGEQY
j_call: TRBJ2-1; v_call: TRBV6-5; cdr3_aa: ASSYSASGSEQF
j_call: TRBJ2-3; v_call: TRBV2; cdr3_aa: ASSGSGEGPDTQY
j_call: TRBJ1-1; v_call: TRBV11-3; cdr3_aa: ASSGTGEYTEAF
j_call: TRBJ2-7; v_call: TRBV7-2; cdr3_aa: ASSLLGYEQY
j_call: TRBJ2-1; v_call: TRBV4-2; cdr3_aa: ASSQGDRPRHEQF
j_call: TRBJ1-2; v_call: TRBV11-1; cdr3_aa: ASSLDRGTGYGYT
j_call: TRBJ2-7; v_call: TRBV5-5; cdr3_aa: ASSSGTNRPEQY
j_call: TRBJ1-2; v_call: TRBV10-3; cdr3_aa: AISDRDGFYGYT
j_call: TRBJ1-5; v_call: TRBV15; cdr3_aa: ATSEIQARGNQPQH
j_call: TRBJ1-5; v_call: TRBV7-9; cdr3_aa: ASSRRQQNQPQH
j_call: TRBJ1-1; v_call: TRBV29-1; cdr3_aa: SVEEGAGTEAF
j_call: TRBJ1-1; v_call: TRBV12-5; cdr3_aa: ASGSGDTEAF
j_call: TRBJ1-1; v_call: TRBV19; cdr3_aa: ASLRQDSHTEAF
j_call: TRBJ1-2; v_call: TRBV25-1; cdr3_aa: ASSFRLEGYT
j_call: TRBJ1-6; v_call: TRBV7-8; cdr3_aa: ASSQGQNNSPLH
j_call: TRBJ2-2; v_call: TRBV5-4; cdr3_aa: ASSLMGQNTGELF
j_call: TRBJ2-7; v_call: TRBV29-1; cdr3_aa: SVEDRVGRNFYEQY
j_call: TRBJ1-1; v_call: TRBV10-3; cdr3_aa: AISESEGSNTEAF
j_call: TRBJ2-2; v_call: TRBV24-1; cdr3_aa: ATSRTTNTGELF